One and the same sample provided the 8 T cell receptor beta chains below, sequenced in a study of cytomegalovirus exposure and HLA in healthy donors. PCR amplification relied on 60 Vbeta primers (plus 13 Jbeta primers). Sequencing was performed with immunoSEQ multiplex PCR; in TCRdb, only in-frame clones are kept and a portion is missing. The data show roughly 100,000 clones, approximately 64% seen once. The sequencing input was PBMCs. The receptor source for this set is a woman aged 45-59 years in good health and CMV-seronegative.

This clone was seen a handful of times. The rearrangement joins TRBV2 to TRBJ1-4; D remains ambiguous. V lost 6 bases and J 8 bases, leaving 10 bases between the germline ends. Germline assignment: CDR1 SNHLY and CDR2 FYNNEI. The CDR3 consists of 12 residues. The CDR3 DNA sequence: TGTGCCAGCAGGGCACTAAACGAAAAACTGTTTTTT. Protein: CASRALNEKLFF.

The chain carries TRBV5-4 and TRBJ2-2; 8 nucleotides align to TRBD2. CDR3 length equals 14 residues. The V gene's germline CDR1 is SGHNT and CDR2 YYREEE (reference sequence). Germline trimming cut 9 bases from V and 0 bases from J; bases unmatched to any gene: 4. The CDR3 loop is CATSGLANTGELFF. For the CDR3, the DNA is TGTGCCACGTCGGGACTAGCGAACACCGGGGAGCTGTTTTTT.

On this clone: Other DNA sequences in this sample translate to the same CDR3. The V gene is TRBV30, the J gene TRBJ1-5; 7 bases fit TRBD1. Germline-derived CDR1 and CDR2 are GTSNPN and SVGIG (reference sequence). The CDR3 runs to 13 residues. With 2 bases clipped from V and 5 bases from J, the junction kept 3 bases outside the gene matches. The CDR3 protein is CAWSRQGDQPQHF. As DNA, the CDR3 is TGTGCCTGGAGTCGACAGGGCGATCAGCCCCAGCATTTT.

The CDR3 is CASSTTTGLKGEAFF. The CDR3 nucleotides are TGCGCCAGCAGCACAACGACAGGGTTGAAAGGTGAAGCTTTCTTT. The chain uses TRBV5-1 and TRBJ1-1, with 7 bases lining up with TRBD1. This CDR3 is built from 15 residues. The V gene's germline CDR1 is SGHRS and CDR2 YFSETQ. V shed 4 bases and J 7 bases; nucleotides not matched to a gene: 13.

This clone was found a few times. The chain carries TRBV6-1 and TRBJ2-3, with 7 bases matching TRBD2. The CDR3 consists of 19 residues. The ends lost 4 bases at V and 2 bases at J; junction bases unmatched: 18. The germline gives CDR1 MNHNS, CDR2 SASEGT. The CDR3 loop reads CASSGGGGAGTVTTDTQYF. CDR3 DNA: TGTGCCAGCAGTGGCGGGGGAGGGGCAGGGACGGTCACCACAGATACGCAGTATTTT.

The chain uses TRBV27 and TRBJ1-2, with D maybe TRBD1 (5 bases). This CDR3 has 16 amino acids. The germline V and J ends were trimmed by 7 bases and 3 bases, with 21 bases remaining between them. Germline loops: CDR1 MNHEY, CDR2 SMNVEV (reference sequence). CDR3 sequence: CASTPLPDNPYYGYTF. The DNA for the CDR3 is TGTGCCAGCACCCCCCTCCCGGACAACCCGTACTATGGCTACACCTTC.

This clone showed up just a few times. This rearrangement joins TRBV21-1 to TRBJ2-5; the table calls TRBD1, which could not be checked here. TRBV21-1 is flagged as a pseudogene. This CDR3 contains 14 residues. As DNA, the CDR3 is TGTGCCAGCAGCAAGGGACAGGGGCGGGAGACCCAGTACTTC. Amino acid sequence: CASSKGQGRETQYF.

The CDR3 DNA reads as TGTGCCACCAGCAGTGGTGGATCGGCTAGCGGACAAGAGACCCAGTACTTC. Translation gives CATSSGGSASGQETQYF. The V and J genes are TRBV15 and TRBJ2-5; 7 bases are shared with TRBD2. Trimming took 3 bases from V and 2 from J; bases not matched to a gene: 12. The CDR3 contains 17 residues. Germline lookup yields CDR1 LNHNV and CDR2 YYDKDF (reference sequence). The whole variable domain, remainder taken from reference TRBV15 and TRBJ2-5, is DAMVIQNPRYQVTQFGKPVTLSCSQTLNHNVMYWYQQKSSQAPKLLFHYYDKDFNNEADTPDNFQSRRPNTSFCFLDIRSPGLGDTAMYLCATSSGGSASGQETQYFGPGTRLLVL.